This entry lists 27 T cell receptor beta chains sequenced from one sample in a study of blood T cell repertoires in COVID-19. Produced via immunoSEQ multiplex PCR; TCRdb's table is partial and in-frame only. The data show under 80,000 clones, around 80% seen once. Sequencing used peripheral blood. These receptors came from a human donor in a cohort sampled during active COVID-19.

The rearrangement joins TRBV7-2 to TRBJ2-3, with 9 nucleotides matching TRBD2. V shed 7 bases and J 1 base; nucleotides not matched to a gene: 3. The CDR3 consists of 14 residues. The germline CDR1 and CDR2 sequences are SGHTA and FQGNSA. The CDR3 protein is CASKQRGGTDTQYF. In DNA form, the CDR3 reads TGTGCCAGCAAACAGCGGGGGGGCACAGATACGCAGTATTTT. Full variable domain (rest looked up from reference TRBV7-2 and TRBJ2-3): GAGVSQSPSNKVTEKGKDVELRCDPISGHTALYWYRQSLGQGLEFLIYFQGNSAPDKSGLPSDRFSAERTGGSVSTLTIQRTQQEDSAVYLCASKQRGGTDTQYFGPGTRLTVL.

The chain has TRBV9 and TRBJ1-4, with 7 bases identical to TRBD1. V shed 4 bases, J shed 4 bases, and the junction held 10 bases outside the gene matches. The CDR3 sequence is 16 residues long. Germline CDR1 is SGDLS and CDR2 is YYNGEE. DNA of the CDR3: TGTGCCAGCAGCCCGAAGGGGGGACAGAGTAATGAAAAACTGTTTTTT. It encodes CASSPKGGQSNEKLFF.

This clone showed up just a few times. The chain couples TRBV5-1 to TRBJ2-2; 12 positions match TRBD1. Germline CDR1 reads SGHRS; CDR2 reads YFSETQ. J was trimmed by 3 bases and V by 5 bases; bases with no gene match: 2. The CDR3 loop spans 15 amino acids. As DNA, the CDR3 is TGCGCCAGCAGTTGGGACAGGGGGCACACCGGGGAGCTGTTTTTT. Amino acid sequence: CASSWDRGHTGELFF.

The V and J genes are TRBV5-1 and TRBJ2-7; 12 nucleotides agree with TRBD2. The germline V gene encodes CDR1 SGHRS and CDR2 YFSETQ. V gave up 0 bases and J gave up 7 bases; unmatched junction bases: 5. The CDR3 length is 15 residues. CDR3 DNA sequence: TGCGCCAGCAGCTTGGGACTAGCGGGAGTGCGGGAGCAGTACGTC. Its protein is CASSLGLAGVREQYV.

CDR3 DNA: TGTGCCAGCTCACCTCAGGGGATTCTCACAGATACGCAGTATTTT. Amino acid sequence: CASSPQGILTDTQYF. The V call is TRBV18, the J call TRBJ2-3; D perhaps matches TRBD1 (6 bases). The CDR3 totals 15 residues. CDR1 is KGHSH, CDR2 LQKENI, per germline. The germline V and J ends were trimmed by 3 bases and 2 bases, with 12 bases remaining between them.

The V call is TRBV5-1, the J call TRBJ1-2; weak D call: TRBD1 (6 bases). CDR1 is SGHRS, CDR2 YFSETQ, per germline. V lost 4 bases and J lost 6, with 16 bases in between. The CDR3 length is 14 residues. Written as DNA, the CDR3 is TGCGCCAGCAGCCTTAAACAGGGTTCGGATGGCTACACCTTC. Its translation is CASSLKQGSDGYTF. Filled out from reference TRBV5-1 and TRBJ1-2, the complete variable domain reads KAGVTQTPRYLIKTRGQQVTLSCSPISGHRSVSWYQQTPGQGLQFLFEYFSETQRNKGNFPGRFSGRQFSNSRSEMNVSTLELGDSALYLCASSLKQGSDGYTFGSGTRLTVV.

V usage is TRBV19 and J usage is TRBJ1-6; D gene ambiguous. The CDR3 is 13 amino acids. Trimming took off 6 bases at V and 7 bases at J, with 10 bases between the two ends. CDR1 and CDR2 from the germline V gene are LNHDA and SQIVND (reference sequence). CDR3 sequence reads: CASSEGWNSPLHF. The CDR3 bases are TGTGCCAGTAGCGAGGGTTGGAATTCACCCCTCCACTTT.

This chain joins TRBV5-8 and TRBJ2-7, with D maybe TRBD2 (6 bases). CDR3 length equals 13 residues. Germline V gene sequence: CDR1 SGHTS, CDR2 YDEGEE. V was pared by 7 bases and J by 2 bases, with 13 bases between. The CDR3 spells CASRRDRPYEQYF. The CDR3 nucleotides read TGTGCCAGCCGGCGGGACCGACCCTACGAGCAGTACTTC.

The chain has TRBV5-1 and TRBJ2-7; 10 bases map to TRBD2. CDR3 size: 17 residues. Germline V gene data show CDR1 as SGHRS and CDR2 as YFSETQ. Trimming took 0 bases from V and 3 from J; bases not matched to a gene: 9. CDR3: CASSLAPPPSGSYEQYV. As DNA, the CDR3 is TGCGCCAGCAGCTTGGCCCCCCCTCCTAGCGGGAGCTACGAGCAGTACGTC.

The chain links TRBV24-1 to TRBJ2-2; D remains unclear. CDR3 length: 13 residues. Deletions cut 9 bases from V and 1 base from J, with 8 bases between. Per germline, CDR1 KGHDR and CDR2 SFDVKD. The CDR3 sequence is CATLSVNTGELFF. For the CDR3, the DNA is TGTGCCACCTTAAGCGTGAACACCGGGGAGCTGTTTTTT.

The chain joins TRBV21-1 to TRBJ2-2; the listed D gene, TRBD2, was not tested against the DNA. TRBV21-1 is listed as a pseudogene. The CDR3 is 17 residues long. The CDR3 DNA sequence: TGTGCCAGCAGCAAAGCGGCAGGGAGGCGGAACACCGGGGAGCTGTTTTTT. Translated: CASSKAAGRRNTGELFF.

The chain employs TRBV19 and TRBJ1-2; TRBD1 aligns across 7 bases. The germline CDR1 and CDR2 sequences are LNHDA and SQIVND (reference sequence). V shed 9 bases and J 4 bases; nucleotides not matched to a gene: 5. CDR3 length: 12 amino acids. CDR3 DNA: TGTGCCAGCCAGACAGGGCTCTATGGCTACACCTTC. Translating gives CASQTGLYGYTF. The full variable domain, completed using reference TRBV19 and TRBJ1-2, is DGGITQSPKYLFRKEGQNVTLSCEQNLNHDAMYWYRQDPGQGLRLIYYSQIVNDFQKGDIAEGYSVSREKKESFPLTVTSAQKNPTAFYLCASQTGLYGYTFGSGTRLTVV.

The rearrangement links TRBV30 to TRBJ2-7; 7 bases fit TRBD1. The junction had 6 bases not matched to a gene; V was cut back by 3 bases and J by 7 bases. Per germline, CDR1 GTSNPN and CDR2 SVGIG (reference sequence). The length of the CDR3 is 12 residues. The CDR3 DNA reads TGTGCCTGGAGCAGACAGGGAACGGAGCAGTACTTC. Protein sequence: CAWSRQGTEQYF.

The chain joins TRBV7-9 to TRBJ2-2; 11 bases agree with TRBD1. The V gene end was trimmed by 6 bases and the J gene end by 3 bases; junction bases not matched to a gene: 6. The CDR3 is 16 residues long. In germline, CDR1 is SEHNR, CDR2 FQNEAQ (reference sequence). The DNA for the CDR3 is TGTGCCAGCAGGGACAGGGGGCTCGGATACACCGGGGAGCTGTTTTTT. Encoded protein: CASRDRGLGYTGELFF.

In DNA, the CDR3 is TGTGCCAGCTCACCCGTCGGGAGGGGCACCGGGGAGCTGTTTTTT. As protein: CASSPVGRGTGELFF. The chain employs TRBV18 and TRBJ2-2, with 8 bases fitting TRBD2. V lost 3 bases to trimming and J lost 4 bases; unmatched junction nucleotides: 4. The CDR3 has 15 amino acids. Germline V lookup: CDR1 KGHSH, CDR2 LQKENI.

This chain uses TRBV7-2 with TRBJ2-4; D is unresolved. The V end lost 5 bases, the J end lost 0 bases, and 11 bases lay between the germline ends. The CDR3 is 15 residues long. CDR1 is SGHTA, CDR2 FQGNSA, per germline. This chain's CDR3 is CASSLSQLAKNIQYF. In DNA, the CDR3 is TGTGCCAGCAGCCTATCACAGCTAGCCAAAAACATTCAGTACTTC.

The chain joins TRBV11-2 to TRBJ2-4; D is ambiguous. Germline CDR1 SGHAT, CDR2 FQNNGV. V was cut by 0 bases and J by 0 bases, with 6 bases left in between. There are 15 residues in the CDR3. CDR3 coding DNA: TGTGCCAGCAGCTTAGACTACGTAGCCAAAAACATTCAGTACTTC. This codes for CASSLDYVAKNIQYF.

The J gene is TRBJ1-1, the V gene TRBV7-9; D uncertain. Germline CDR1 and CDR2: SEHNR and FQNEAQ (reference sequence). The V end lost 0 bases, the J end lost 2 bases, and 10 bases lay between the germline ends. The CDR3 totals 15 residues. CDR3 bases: TGTGCCAGCAGCTTAGCAGTGGCAGGTAACACTGAAGCTTTCTTT. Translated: CASSLAVAGNTEAFF. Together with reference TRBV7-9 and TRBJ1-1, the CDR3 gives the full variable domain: DTGVSQNPRHKITKRGQNVTFRCDPISEHNRLYWYRQTLGQGPEFLTYFQNEAQLEKSRLLSDRFSAERPKGSFSTLEIQRTEQGDSAMYLCASSLAVAGNTEAFFGQGTRLTVV.

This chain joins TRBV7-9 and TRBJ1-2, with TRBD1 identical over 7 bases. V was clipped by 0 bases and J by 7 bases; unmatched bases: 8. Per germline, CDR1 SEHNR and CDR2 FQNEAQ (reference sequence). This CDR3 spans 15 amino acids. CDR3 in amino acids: CASSLAGGGLVGYTF. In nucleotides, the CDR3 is TGTGCCAGCAGCTTAGCAGGGGGCGGATTGGTTGGCTACACCTTC.

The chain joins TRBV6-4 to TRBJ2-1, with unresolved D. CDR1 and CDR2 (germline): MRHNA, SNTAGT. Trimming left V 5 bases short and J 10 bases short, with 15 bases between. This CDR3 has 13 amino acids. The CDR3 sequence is CASSIDLSQEQFF. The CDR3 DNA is TGTGCCAGCAGTATCGACTTATCCCAAGAGCAGTTCTTC.

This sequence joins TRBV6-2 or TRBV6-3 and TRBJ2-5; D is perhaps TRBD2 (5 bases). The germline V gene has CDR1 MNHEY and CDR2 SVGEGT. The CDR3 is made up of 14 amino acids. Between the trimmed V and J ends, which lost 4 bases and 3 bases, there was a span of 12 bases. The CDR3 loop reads CASSSDLAKETQYF. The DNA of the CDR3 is TGTGCCAGCAGTTCGGACTTGGCTAAAGAGACCCAGTACTTC.

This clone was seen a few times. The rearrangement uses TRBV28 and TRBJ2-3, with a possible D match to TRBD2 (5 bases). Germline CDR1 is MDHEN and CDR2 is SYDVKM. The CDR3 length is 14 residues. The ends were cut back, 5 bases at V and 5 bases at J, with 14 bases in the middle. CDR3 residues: CASSTGLELDTQYF. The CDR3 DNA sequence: TGTGCCAGCAGTACCGGACTGGAGTTAGATACGCAGTATTTT. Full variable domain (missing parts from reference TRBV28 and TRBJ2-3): DVKVTQSSRYLVKRTGEKVFLECVQDMDHENMFWYRQDPGLGLRLIYFSYDVKMKEKGDIPEGYSVSREKKERFSLILESASTNQTSMYLCASSTGLELDTQYFGPGTRLTVL.

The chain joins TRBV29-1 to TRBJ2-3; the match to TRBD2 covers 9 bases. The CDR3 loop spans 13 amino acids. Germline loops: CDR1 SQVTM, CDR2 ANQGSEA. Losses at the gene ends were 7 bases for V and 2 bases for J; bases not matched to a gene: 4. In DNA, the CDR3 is TGCAGCGCAATAGCGGGAGCCACAGATACGCAGTATTTT. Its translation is CSAIAGATDTQYF.

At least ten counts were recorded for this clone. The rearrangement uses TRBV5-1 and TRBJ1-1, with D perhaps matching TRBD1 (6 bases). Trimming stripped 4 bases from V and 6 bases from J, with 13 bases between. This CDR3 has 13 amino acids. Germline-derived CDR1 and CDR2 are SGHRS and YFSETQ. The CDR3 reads CASSQKQGAEAFF. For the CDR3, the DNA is TGCGCCAGCAGCCAGAAACAGGGCGCTGAAGCTTTCTTT.

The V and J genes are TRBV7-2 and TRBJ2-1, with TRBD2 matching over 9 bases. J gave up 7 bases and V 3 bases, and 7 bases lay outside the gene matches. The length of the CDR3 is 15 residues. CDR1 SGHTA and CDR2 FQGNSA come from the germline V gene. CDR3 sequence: CASSFSGRARNEQFF. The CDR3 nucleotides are TGTGCCAGCAGCTTTAGCGGGAGAGCGAGGAATGAGCAGTTCTTC.

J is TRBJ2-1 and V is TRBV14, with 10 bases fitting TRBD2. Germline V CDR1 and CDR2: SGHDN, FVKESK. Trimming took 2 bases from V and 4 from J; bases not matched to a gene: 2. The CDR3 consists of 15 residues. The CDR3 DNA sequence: TGTGCCAGCAGCCAACGGACTAGCGGTTACAATGAGCAGTTCTTC. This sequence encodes CASSQRTSGYNEQFF. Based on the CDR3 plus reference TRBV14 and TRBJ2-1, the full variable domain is EAGVTQFPSHSVIEKGQTVTLRCDPISGHDNLYWYRRVMGKEIKFLLHFVKESKQDESGMPNNRFLAERTGGTYSTLKVQPAELEDSGVYFCASSQRTSGYNEQFFGPGTRLTVL.

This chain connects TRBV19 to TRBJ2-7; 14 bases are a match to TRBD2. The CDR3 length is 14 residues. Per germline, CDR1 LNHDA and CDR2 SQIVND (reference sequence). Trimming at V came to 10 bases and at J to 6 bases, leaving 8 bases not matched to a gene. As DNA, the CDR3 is TGTGCCACCCGACTAGCGGGAGGGGCGGGCGAGCAGTACGTC. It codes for CATRLAGGAGEQYV.